Below are 27 T cell receptor beta chains sequenced from a single sample in a study of CD8+ T cells in alopecia areata. Sequencing templates came from extracted RNA that was reverse transcribed into cDNA. Method: immunoSEQ multiplex PCR; TCRdb's copy keeps in-frame clones and lacks some. The data contain some 95,000 clones, around 44% of them singletons. Sequencing input: CD4+ T cells sorted from blood. The receptors shown here come from a human donor with alopecia areata.

This clone was found a few times. J is TRBJ2-7 and V is TRBV7-2; TRBD2 agrees at 13 bases. Germline CDR1 is SGHTA and CDR2 is FQGNSA. The CDR3 totals 14 residues. Losses at the gene ends were 4 bases for V and 6 bases for J; bases not matched to a gene: 3. The CDR3 coding sequence is TGTGCCAGCAGCTCGGGACTAGCGGGGACCGAGCAGTACTTC. Residues: CASSSGLAGTEQYF.

The gene calls are TRBV5-1 and TRBJ1-1; TRBD1 is a possible D gene (6 bases). The V end was cut by 6 bases, the J end by 0 bases, with 12 bases between. The CDR3 is made up of 14 amino acids. From germline, CDR1 is SGHRS and CDR2 YFSETQ. This CDR3 is CASTQGTMNTEAFF. The CDR3 DNA sequence: TGCGCCAGCACCCAGGGGACAATGAACACTGAAGCTTTCTTT.

This chain connects TRBV29-1 to TRBJ2-3; D may be TRBD1 (5 bases). V was shortened by 4 bases and J by 2 bases, with 16 bases between the two germline ends. Per the germline V gene, CDR1 is SQVTM and CDR2 is ANQGSEA. The CDR3 is made up of 15 amino acids. CDR3 protein: CSVGVWGPDTDTQYF. CDR3 nucleotide sequence: TGCAGCGTTGGGGTCTGGGGCCCAGACACAGATACGCAGTATTTT.

This clone has more than one count but fewer than ten. This rearrangement joins TRBV29-1 to TRBJ2-1, with D possibly being TRBD2 (6 bases). Trimming removed 6 bases at V and 1 base at J, with 16 bases between. The CDR3 is made up of 15 amino acids. Germline CDR1 is SQVTM and CDR2 is ANQGSEA. The CDR3 loop is CSVKKGLSSYNEQFF. CDR3 sequence (DNA): TGCAGCGTGAAAAAAGGACTATCTTCCTACAATGAGCAGTTCTTC.

This clone was counted between two and nine times. The rearrangement uses TRBV15 and TRBJ1-2; tentative D call: TRBD1 (6 bases). CDR3 length: 14 amino acids. The germline V and J ends were trimmed by 0 bases and 4 bases, with 9 bases remaining between them. Germline values: CDR1 LNHNV, CDR2 YYDKDF (reference sequence). The CDR3 loop is CATSRDTGIYGYTF. The CDR3 nucleotides are TGTGCCACCAGCAGAGATACAGGGATCTATGGCTACACCTTC.

This clone was observed a few times. CDR3 protein: CAIQKDRQQETQYF. The CDR3 coding sequence is TGTGCCATCCAAAAGGACAGGCAACAAGAGACCCAGTACTTC. The J gene is TRBJ2-5, the V gene TRBV10-3; the match to TRBD1 covers 7 bases. The germline gives CDR1 ENHRY, CDR2 SYGVKD. The CDR3 is 14 amino acids. The V gene end was trimmed by 8 bases and the J gene end by 2 bases; junction bases not matched to a gene: 8.

This clone was detected only once. The rearrangement uses TRBV5-6 and TRBJ2-7; 15 nucleotides align to TRBD2. CDR3 length: 19 amino acids. Germline V CDR1 and CDR2: SGHDT, YYEEEE. The junction had 12 bases not matched to a gene; V was cut back by 5 bases and J by 0 bases. DNA for the CDR3: TGTGCCAGCAGGTTATTCCCGGGACTAGCGGGGGGAAGCTCCTACGAGCAGTACTTC. Translation: CASRLFPGLAGGSSYEQYF.

This clone was counted a few times. The chain is built from TRBV29-1 and TRBJ2-5, with 11 positions matching TRBD1. CDR3 length: 13 residues. CDR1 is SQVTM, CDR2 ANQGSEA, per germline. With V trimmed by 8 bases and J by 5 bases, 7 bases remained unmatched. The CDR3 reads CSLRTGGRETQYF. The CDR3 DNA reads as TGCAGCTTAAGGACAGGGGGCCGCGAGACCCAGTACTTC.

This sequence joins TRBV6-5 and TRBJ2-7, with 12 positions matching TRBD1. V lost 2 bases to trimming and J lost 5 bases; unmatched junction nucleotides: 1. Germline V gene data show CDR1 as MNHEY and CDR2 as SVGAGI. The CDR3 length is 14 residues. CDR3 protein: CASSYRDRGHEQYF. The DNA of the CDR3 is TGTGCCAGCAGTTACAGGGACAGGGGGCACGAGCAGTACTTC.

CDR3 DNA sequence: TGCGCCAGCAGTTTTCGACTCCCCCAGTTACAAGATACGCAGTATTTT. This gives the protein CASSFRLPQLQDTQYF. The chain links TRBV5-1 to TRBJ2-3, with D hard to call. Germline CDR1 reads SGHRS; CDR2 reads YFSETQ. The germline V and J ends were trimmed by 5 bases and 5 bases, with 21 bases remaining between them. This CDR3 region has 16 residues. Combining the CDR3 with reference TRBV5-1 and TRBJ2-3 gives the whole variable domain KAGVTQTPRYLIKTRGQQVTLSCSPISGHRSVSWYQQTPGQGLQFLFEYFSETQRNKGNFPGRFSGRQFSNSRSEMNVSTLELGDSALYLCASSFRLPQLQDTQYFGPGTRLTVL.

This rearrangement joins TRBV9 to TRBJ2-1, with D possibly TRBD2 on 6 matching bases. V was trimmed by 4 bases and J by 7 bases, leaving 18 bases between them. CDR3 length: 15 residues. Germline assignment: CDR1 SGDLS and CDR2 YYNGEE. The CDR3 DNA reads as TGTGCCAGCAGCTCGCTCCTTTCAGGGAGGAATGAGCAGTTCTTC. Its translation: CASSSLLSGRNEQFF.

Remarks on this clone: Other DNA sequences within the sample encode an identical CDR3. This chain connects TRBV29-1 to TRBJ2-2, with D possibly being TRBD2 (6 bases). This CDR3 is 11 amino acids long. CDR1 is SQVTM, CDR2 ANQGSEA, per germline. Between the trimmed V and J ends, which lost 6 bases and 4 bases, there was a span of 6 bases. The CDR3 here is CSVGGTGELFF. The CDR3, as DNA: TGCAGCGTCGGGGGCACCGGGGAGCTGTTTTTT.

This rearrangement joins TRBV30 to TRBJ1-4; D gene unclear. CDR1 is GTSNPN and CDR2 is SVGIG in the germline V gene (reference sequence). V lost 3 bases and J lost 10, with 15 bases in between. The CDR3 sequence is 13 residues long. The CDR3 spells CAWRRGGGPKLFF. Written as DNA, the CDR3 is TGTGCCTGGAGGAGAGGAGGTGGCCCAAAACTGTTTTTT.

V gene TRBV30 combines with J gene TRBJ2-1; D is unresolved. Germline V gene sequence: CDR1 GTSNPN, CDR2 SVGIG (reference sequence). The CDR3 has 12 amino acids. The CDR3 nucleotides read TGTGCTCTGAGATCGGCATACAATGAGCAGTTCTTC. Translation gives CALRSAYNEQFF.

The chain joins TRBV29-1 to TRBJ2-1, with D possibly matching TRBD2 (6 bases). Germline V lookup: CDR1 SQVTM, CDR2 ANQGSEA. This CDR3 has 12 amino acids. V gave up 0 bases and J gave up 15 bases, with 15 bases separating them. The CDR3 is CSVEETARGSFF. The CDR3 DNA sequence: TGCAGCGTTGAAGAGACAGCCCGGGGGTCGTTCTTC.

With regard to this clone: The same CDR3 also results from other DNA sequences found in this sample. The V gene is TRBV29-1, the J gene TRBJ2-7; D uncertain. The CDR3 contains 11 residues. Germline lookup yields CDR1 SQVTM and CDR2 ANQGSEA. V was shortened by 2 bases and J by 1 base, with 3 bases between the two germline ends. The CDR3 region has the DNA TGCAGCGTTGAAAGGTCCTACGAGCAGTACTTC. This codes for CSVERSYEQYF.

This clone occurred a few times. The rearrangement uses TRBV6-4 and TRBJ1-1; 7 positions match TRBD1. The CDR3 covers 13 residues. Germline V gives CDR1 MRHNA, CDR2 SNTAGT. J gave up 4 bases and V 5 bases, and 4 bases lay outside the gene matches. The CDR3 loop reads CASSPRGATEAFF. CDR3 bases: TGTGCCAGCAGTCCCAGGGGGGCCACTGAAGCTTTCTTT.

This clone was seen more than once but under ten times. CDR3 protein: CASSDYGGTSSYEQYF. The CDR3 bases are TGTGCCAGCAGCGATTACGGAGGTACTAGCAGCTACGAGCAGTACTTC. The chain recombines TRBV11-2 with TRBJ2-7; tentative D call: TRBD2 (6 bases). V lost 5 bases and J lost 3, with 20 bases in between. Per germline, CDR1 SGHAT and CDR2 FQNNGV. The CDR3 has 16 residues. Full variable domain (rest looked up from reference TRBV11-2 and TRBJ2-7): EAGVAQSPRYKIIEKRQSVAFWCNPISGHATLYWYQQILGQGPKLLIQFQNNGVVDDSQLPKDRFSAERLKGVDSTLKIQPAKLEDSAVYLCASSDYGGTSSYEQYFGPGTRLTVT.

This chain connects TRBV4-2 to TRBJ1-6, with D uncertain. Germline assignment: CDR1 LGHNA and CDR2 YNFKEQ. V was pared by 4 bases and J by 0 bases, with 13 bases between. This CDR3 is 17 amino acids long. The CDR3 DNA is TGTGCCAGCAGCCTCATCCGCCTAAGCTCCTATAATTCACCCCTCCACTTT. It is translated as CASSLIRLSSYNSPLHF.

This sequence joins TRBV29-1 and TRBJ2-5, with TRBD2 matching over 10 bases. The V gene's germline CDR1 is SQVTM and CDR2 ANQGSEA. The CDR3 totals 14 residues. J gave up 2 bases and V 5 bases, and 5 bases lay outside the gene matches. The CDR3 DNA reads TGCAGCGTTATGGCTAGCGGGAGACAAGAGACCCAGTACTTC. It encodes CSVMASGRQETQYF.

This clone was seen more than once but under ten times. This rearrangement joins TRBV29-1 to TRBJ2-7, with D maybe TRBD1 (6 bases). Trimming pared 4 bases from V and 4 bases from J, leaving 11 bases between. The CDR3 is made up of 12 amino acids. CDR1 is SQVTM and CDR2 is ANQGSEA in the germline V gene. This CDR3 is CSVAWTEYEQYF. The CDR3 nucleotides read TGCAGCGTTGCTTGGACAGAATACGAGCAGTACTTC.

This clone turned up a few times. The chain has TRBV5-1 and TRBJ2-7, with 8 bases lining up with TRBD1. Germline V lookup: CDR1 SGHRS, CDR2 YFSETQ. The CDR3 contains 15 residues. The trim removed 1 base at V and 0 bases at J, leaving 3 bases unmatched. The CDR3 sequence: CASSLSGGNSYEQYF. In DNA form, the CDR3 reads TGCGCCAGCAGCTTGTCAGGGGGCAACTCCTACGAGCAGTACTTC.

The V call is TRBV7-2, the J call TRBJ2-4; D assignment may be TRBD1 or TRBD2 (6 bases each). Germline CDR1 reads SGHTA; CDR2 reads FQGNSA. This CDR3 is built from 17 residues. V was clipped by 3 bases and J by 0 bases, with 15 bases between them. The CDR3 loop is CASSFRRDNLAKNIQYF. The CDR3 nucleotides are TGTGCCAGCAGCTTCCGGCGGGACAACTTAGCCAAAAACATTCAGTACTTC.

The genes are TRBV27 and TRBJ1-3; D is unclear. The V end was cut by 2 bases, the J end by 8 bases, with 13 bases between. The CDR3 sequence is 14 residues long. Germline V gene data show CDR1 as MNHEY and CDR2 as SMNVEV (reference sequence). The CDR3 sequence: CASSLKGGLDTIYF. The DNA of the CDR3 is TGTGCCAGCAGTTTAAAAGGAGGCCTTGACACCATATATTTT.

V gene TRBV5-1 combines with J gene TRBJ2-7; TRBD2 aligns across 7 bases. With V trimmed by 0 bases and J by 1 base, 4 bases remained unmatched. Germline loops: CDR1 SGHRS, CDR2 YFSETQ. CDR3 length: 15 amino acids. The CDR3 loop is CASSLGAGNSYEQYF. The CDR3, as DNA: TGCGCCAGCAGCTTGGGAGCGGGGAATTCCTACGAGCAGTACTTC.

The genes are TRBV7-2 and TRBJ2-3; the D gene is possibly TRBD2 (6 bases). The germline V gene has CDR1 SGHTA and CDR2 FQGNSA. The V end was cut by 5 bases, the J end by 9 bases, with 12 bases between. The CDR3 runs to 12 residues. As DNA, the CDR3 is TGTGCCAGCAGCGCAGCGGCGGGGACGCAGTATTTT. Its translation is CASSAAAGTQYF. Variable domain in full (rest from reference TRBV7-2 and TRBJ2-3): GAGVSQSPSNKVTEKGKDVELRCDPISGHTALYWYRQSLGQGLEFLIYFQGNSAPDKSGLPSDRFSAERTGGSVSTLTIQRTQQEDSAVYLCASSAAAGTQYFGPGTRLTVL.

The genes are TRBV29-1 and TRBJ2-3, with no clear D. V shed 6 bases and J shed 6 bases, with 7 bases lying between them. CDR1 and CDR2 (germline): SQVTM, ANQGSEA. CDR3 length: 10 residues. This CDR3 reads CSVDEDTQYF. The CDR3 DNA sequence: TGCAGCGTGGATGAGGATACGCAGTATTTT.